Presented here are 13 T cell receptor beta chains from one specimen sequenced in a study of cytomegalovirus exposure and HLA in healthy donors. Primers included in the PCR were 60 Vbeta and 13 Jbeta primers. TCRdb's table, derived via immunoSEQ multiplex PCR, lists solely in-frame clones and lacks some. The repertoire holds about 130,000 clones, with approximately 80% as singletons. The sample comprised PBMCs. These receptors were collected from a man aged 25 to 45 in good health and CMV-seronegative.

The chain couples TRBV11-3 to TRBJ2-7; TRBD1 matches at 9 bases. The germline CDR1 and CDR2 sequences are SGHNT and YENEEA. The CDR3 length is 15 residues. The trim removed 1 base at V and 5 bases at J, leaving 6 bases unmatched. CDR3 loop: CASSLGGTGYHEQYF. CDR3 sequence (DNA): TGTGCCAGCAGCTTAGGCGGGACAGGGTACCACGAGCAGTACTTC. Filled out from reference TRBV11-3 and TRBJ2-7, the complete variable domain reads EAGVVQSPRYKIIEKKQPVAFWCNPISGHNTLYWYLQNLGQGPELLIRYENEEAVDDSQLPKDRFSAERLKGVDSTLKIQPAELGDSAVYLCASSLGGTGYHEQYFGPGTRLTVT.

The chain's CDR3 is CATSTGQGRYNEQFF. The CDR3 DNA follows: TGTGCCACCAGCACGGGACAGGGGCGCTACAATGAGCAGTTCTTC. The chain links TRBV15 to TRBJ2-1; 10 positions agree with TRBD1. In germline, CDR1 is LNHNV, CDR2 YYDKDF (reference sequence). With 4 bases clipped from V and 3 bases from J, the junction kept 3 bases outside the gene matches. The CDR3 contains 15 residues.

This clone was found a few times. The rearrangement joins TRBV7-3 to TRBJ2-7; 7 positions match TRBD2. The V gene's germline CDR1 is SGHTA and CDR2 FQGTGA. The CDR3 has 13 residues. Trimming took 9 bases from V and 5 from J; bases not matched to a gene: 10. CDR3 bases: TGTGCCAGTCAATCGCGGGAGTGCAACGAGCAGTACTTC. Translated: CASQSRECNEQYF. Full variable domain (rest looked up from reference TRBV7-3 and TRBJ2-7): GAGVSQTPSNKVTEKGKYVELRCDPISGHTALYWYRQSLGQGPEFLIYFQGTGAADDSGLPNDRFFAVRPEGSVSTLKIQRTERGDSAVYLCASQSRECNEQYFGPGTRLTVT.

V is TRBV11-2 and J is TRBJ2-5; 9 bases are shared with TRBD2. The germline V gene has CDR1 SGHAT and CDR2 FQNNGV. Germline trimming cut 0 bases from V and 4 bases from J; bases unmatched to any gene: 9. The CDR3 consists of 17 residues. The CDR3 DNA is TGTGCCAGCAGCTTAGATCCTAATAGCGGGAGTCGAGAGACCCAGTACTTC. Translating gives CASSLDPNSGSRETQYF.

The chain links TRBV2 to TRBJ2-3; 9 nucleotides align to TRBD2. Germline V gene sequence: CDR1 SNHLY, CDR2 FYNNEI. V lost 3 bases, J lost 3 bases, and 4 bases stayed unmatched. The CDR3 has 15 residues. The CDR3 nucleotides read TGTGCCAGCAGTGATATAGCGGGAGAGACAGATACGCAGTATTTT. Translation gives CASSDIAGETDTQYF. The full variable domain, completed using reference TRBV2 and TRBJ2-3, is EPEVTQTPSHQVTQMGQEVILRCVPISNHLYFYWYRQILGQKVEFLVSFYNNEISEKSEIFDDQFSVERPDGSNFTLKIRSTKLEDSAMYFCASSDIAGETDTQYFGPGTRLTVL.

V is TRBV18 and J is TRBJ2-7; 11 bases match TRBD2. Germline CDR1 and CDR2: KGHSH and LQKENI. The CDR3 loop spans 15 amino acids. V lost 0 bases to trimming and J lost 6 bases; unmatched junction nucleotides: 4. CDR3 loop: CASSPPGLAGGEQYF. Written as DNA, the CDR3 is TGTGCCAGCTCACCACCGGGGCTAGCGGGAGGCGAGCAGTACTTC.

Here the CDR3 reads CATGMDRSSYEQYF. CDR3 DNA sequence: TGTGCCACCGGGATGGACAGGAGCTCCTACGAGCAGTACTTC. The chain has TRBV15 and TRBJ2-7, with TRBD1 matching over 7 bases. V was pared by 8 bases and J by 0 bases, with 7 bases of the junction left unmatched. This CDR3 comprises 14 residues. Germline loops: CDR1 LNHNV, CDR2 YYDKDF (reference sequence).

The rearrangement uses TRBV19 and TRBJ1-1; no reliable D call. V lost 8 bases and J 3 bases, leaving 19 bases between the germline ends. The CDR3 length is 15 residues. Per germline, CDR1 LNHDA and CDR2 SQIVND (reference sequence). CDR3 nucleotides: TGTGCCAGTCGGCAGCAAGCTGGAGGGTACACTGAAGCTTTCTTT. As protein: CASRQQAGGYTEAFF.

This chain links TRBV19 with TRBJ1-1; TRBD1 might be the D (6 bases). Germline lookup yields CDR1 LNHDA and CDR2 SQIVND (reference sequence). The CDR3 has 15 amino acids. Trimming removed 3 bases at V and 0 bases at J, with 11 bases between. Here the CDR3 reads CASSISEGVNTEAFF. The CDR3 DNA reads as TGTGCCAGTAGTATCTCCGAGGGGGTGAACACTGAAGCTTTCTTT.

The J gene is TRBJ2-7, the V gene TRBV6-5; 10 bases align to TRBD1. CDR3 length equals 14 residues. The J segment lost 1 base and the V segment lost 5 bases, leaving 2 bases of the junction unmatched. CDR1 MNHEY and CDR2 SVGAGI come from the germline V gene. The CDR3 nucleotides are TGTGCCAGCAGTCGGGACAGGGGTTCCTACGAGCAGTACTTC. It codes for CASSRDRGSYEQYF.

The table lists this clone with a few counts. The V gene is TRBV30, the J gene TRBJ2-7, with D maybe TRBD1 (6 bases). Germline-derived CDR1 and CDR2 are GTSNPN and SVGIG (reference sequence). Trimming cost V 1 base and J 5 bases, with 12 bases left between them. This CDR3 spans 13 amino acids. The CDR3 DNA reads TGTGCCTGGAGTGGGCAGGGGAACCACGAGCAGTACTTC. Encoded protein: CAWSGQGNHEQYF.

The rearrangement uses TRBV28 and TRBJ2-3; the D gene is possibly TRBD2 (5 bases). Trimming cost V 6 bases and J 2 bases, with 15 bases left between them. The CDR3 spans 15 residues. Germline-derived CDR1 and CDR2 are MDHEN and SYDVKM. CDR3 nucleotides: TGTGCCAGCAGGGGATATGAGCGGCCCACAGATACGCAGTATTTT. Its translation: CASRGYERPTDTQYF.

V is TRBV28 and J is TRBJ2-7; 12 bases align to TRBD2. V gave up 11 bases and J gave up 0 bases; unmatched junction bases: 2. This CDR3 is 13 amino acids long. Germline V CDR1 and CDR2: MDHEN, SYDVKM. CDR3 sequence (DNA): TGTGCCTTGACTAGCGGGAGCTCCTACGAGCAGTACTTC. This codes for CALTSGSSYEQYF.